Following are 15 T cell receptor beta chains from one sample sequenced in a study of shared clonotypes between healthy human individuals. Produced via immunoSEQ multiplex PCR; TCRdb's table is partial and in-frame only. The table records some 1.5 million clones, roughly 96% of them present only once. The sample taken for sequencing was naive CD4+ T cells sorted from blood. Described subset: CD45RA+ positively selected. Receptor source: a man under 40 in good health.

Here the CDR3 reads CASSISTATSGNTIYF. The CDR3 nucleotides read TGTGCCAGCAGCATATCGACAGCAACCTCTGGAAACACCATATATTTT. This rearrangement joins TRBV9 to TRBJ1-3; a possible D gene is TRBD1 (5 bases). Per the germline V gene, CDR1 is SGDLS and CDR2 is YYNGEE. This CDR3 is 16 amino acids long. The V end was cut by 4 bases, the J end by 0 bases, with 14 bases between.

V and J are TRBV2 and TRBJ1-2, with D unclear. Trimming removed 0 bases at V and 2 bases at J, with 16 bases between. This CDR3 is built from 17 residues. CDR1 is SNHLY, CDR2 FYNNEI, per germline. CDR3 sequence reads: CASSEASLWALNYGYTF. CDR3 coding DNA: TGTGCCAGCAGTGAAGCTTCCCTGTGGGCATTGAACTATGGCTACACCTTC.

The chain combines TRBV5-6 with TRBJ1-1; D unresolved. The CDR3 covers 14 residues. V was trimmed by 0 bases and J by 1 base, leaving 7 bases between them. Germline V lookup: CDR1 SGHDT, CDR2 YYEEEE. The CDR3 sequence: CASSLAGRNTEAFF. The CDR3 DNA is TGTGCCAGCAGCTTGGCGGGCCGGAACACTGAAGCTTTCTTT.

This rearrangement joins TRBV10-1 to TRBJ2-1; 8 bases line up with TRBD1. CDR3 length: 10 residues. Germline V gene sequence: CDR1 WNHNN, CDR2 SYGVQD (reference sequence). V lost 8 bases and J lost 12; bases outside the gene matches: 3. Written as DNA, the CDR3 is TGCGCCAGCGTAGGGACAGGGCAGTTCTTC. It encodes CASVGTGQFF.

CDR3 region: CAISPGLAGTGELFF. CDR3 in DNA: TGTGCCATCAGCCCGGGACTAGCGGGTACCGGGGAGCTGTTTTTT. The rearrangement links TRBV10-3 to TRBJ2-2; TRBD2 matches at 12 bases. J gave up 5 bases and V 6 bases, and 4 bases lay outside the gene matches. CDR1 is ENHRY, CDR2 SYGVKD, per germline. CDR3 length: 15 amino acids.

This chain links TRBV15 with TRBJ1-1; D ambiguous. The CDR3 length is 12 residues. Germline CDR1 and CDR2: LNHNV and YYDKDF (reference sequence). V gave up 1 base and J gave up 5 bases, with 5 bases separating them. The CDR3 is CATSRGSTEAFF. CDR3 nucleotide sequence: TGTGCCACCAGCAGAGGCAGTACTGAAGCTTTCTTT. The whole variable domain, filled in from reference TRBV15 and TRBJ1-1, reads DAMVIQNPRYQVTQFGKPVTLSCSQTLNHNVMYWYQQKSSQAPKLLFHYYDKDFNNEADTPDNFQSRRPNTSFCFLDIRSPGLGDTAMYLCATSRGSTEAFFGQGTRLTVV.

The CDR3 coding sequence is TGTGCCAGCAGATCACTTAGGGGGGTCTCCTACGAGCAGTACTTC. It is translated as CASRSLRGVSYEQYF. The chain combines TRBV7-2 with TRBJ2-7; D possibly matches TRBD1 or TRBD2 (6 bases each). The CDR3 totals 15 residues. V was shortened by 6 bases and J by 0 bases, with 15 bases between the two germline ends. In germline, CDR1 is SGHTA, CDR2 FQGNSA.

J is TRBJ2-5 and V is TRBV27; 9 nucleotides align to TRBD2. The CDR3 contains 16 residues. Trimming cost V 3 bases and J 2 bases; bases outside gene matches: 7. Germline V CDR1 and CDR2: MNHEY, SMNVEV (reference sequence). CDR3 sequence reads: CASSFLVAGVQETQYF. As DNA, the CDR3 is TGTGCCAGCAGTTTCCTAGTAGCGGGAGTTCAAGAGACCCAGTACTTC.

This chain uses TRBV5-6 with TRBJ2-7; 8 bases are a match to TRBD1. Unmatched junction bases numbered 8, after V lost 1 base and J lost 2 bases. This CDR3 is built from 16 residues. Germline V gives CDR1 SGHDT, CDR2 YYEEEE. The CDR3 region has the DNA TGTGCCAGCAGCTTGATCGCGACAGGGGTTGCCTACGAGCAGTACTTC. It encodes CASSLIATGVAYEQYF.

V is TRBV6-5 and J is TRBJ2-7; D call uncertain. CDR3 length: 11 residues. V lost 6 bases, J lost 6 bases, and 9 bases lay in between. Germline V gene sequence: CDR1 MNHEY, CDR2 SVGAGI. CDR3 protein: CASRHLGEQYF. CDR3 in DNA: TGTGCCAGCAGACACCTCGGCGAGCAGTACTTC.

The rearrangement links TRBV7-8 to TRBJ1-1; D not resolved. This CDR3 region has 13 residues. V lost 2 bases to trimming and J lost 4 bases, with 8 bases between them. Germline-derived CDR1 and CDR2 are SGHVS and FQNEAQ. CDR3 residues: CASSLTVTTEAFF. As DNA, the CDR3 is TGTGCCAGCAGCTTAACGGTGACCACTGAAGCTTTCTTT. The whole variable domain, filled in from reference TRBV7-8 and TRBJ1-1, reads GAGVSQSPRYKVAKRGQDVALRCDPISGHVSLFWYQQALGQGPEFLTYFQNEAQLDKSGLPSDRFFAERPEGSVSTLKIQRTQQEDSAVYLCASSLTVTTEAFFGQGTRLTVV.

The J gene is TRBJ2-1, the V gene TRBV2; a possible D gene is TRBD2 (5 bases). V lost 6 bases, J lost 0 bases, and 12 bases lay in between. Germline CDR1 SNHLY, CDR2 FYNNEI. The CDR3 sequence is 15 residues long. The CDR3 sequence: CASRLSGSSYNEQFF. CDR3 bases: TGTGCCAGCAGGTTAAGTGGGAGCTCCTACAATGAGCAGTTCTTC.

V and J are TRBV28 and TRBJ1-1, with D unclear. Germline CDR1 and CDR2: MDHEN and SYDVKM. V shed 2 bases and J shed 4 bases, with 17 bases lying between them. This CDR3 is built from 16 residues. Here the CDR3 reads CASSLIRGGVGTEAFF. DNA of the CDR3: TGTGCCAGCAGTTTAATTCGGGGAGGAGTAGGCACTGAAGCTTTCTTT. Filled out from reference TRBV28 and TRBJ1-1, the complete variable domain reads DVKVTQSSRYLVKRTGEKVFLECVQDMDHENMFWYRQDPGLGLRLIYFSYDVKMKEKGDIPEGYSVSREKKERFSLILESASTNQTSMYLCASSLIRGGVGTEAFFGQGTRLTVV.

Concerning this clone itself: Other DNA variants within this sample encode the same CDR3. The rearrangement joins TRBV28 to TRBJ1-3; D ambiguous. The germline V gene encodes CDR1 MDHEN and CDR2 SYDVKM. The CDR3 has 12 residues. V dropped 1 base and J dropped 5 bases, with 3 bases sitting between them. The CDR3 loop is CASSLSRNTIYF. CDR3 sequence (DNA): TGTGCCAGCAGTTTATCTCGAAACACCATATATTTT. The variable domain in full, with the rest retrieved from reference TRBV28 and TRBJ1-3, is DVKVTQSSRYLVKRTGEKVFLECVQDMDHENMFWYRQDPGLGLRLIYFSYDVKMKEKGDIPEGYSVSREKKERFSLILESASTNQTSMYLCASSLSRNTIYFGEGSWLTVV.

CDR3: CASSLDPAQPQHF. CDR3 nucleotides: TGTGCCAGCAGCTTGGATCCCGCTCAGCCCCAGCATTTT. V gene TRBV5-4 combines with J gene TRBJ1-5; the D is unclear. CDR1 is SGHNT and CDR2 is YYREEE in the germline V gene (reference sequence). V was pared by 0 bases and J by 6 bases, with 7 bases between. CDR3 length: 13 residues.